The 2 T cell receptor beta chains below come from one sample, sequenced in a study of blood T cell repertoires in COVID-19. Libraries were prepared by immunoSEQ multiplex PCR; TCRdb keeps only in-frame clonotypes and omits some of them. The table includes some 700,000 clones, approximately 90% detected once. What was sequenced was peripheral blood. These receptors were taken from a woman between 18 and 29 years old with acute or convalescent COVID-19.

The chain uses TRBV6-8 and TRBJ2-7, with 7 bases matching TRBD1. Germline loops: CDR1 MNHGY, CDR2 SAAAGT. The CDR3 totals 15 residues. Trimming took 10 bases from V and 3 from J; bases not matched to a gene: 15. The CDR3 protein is CATTPPGQPFYEQYF. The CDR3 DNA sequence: TGTGCCACGACGCCTCCGGGACAGCCCTTCTACGAGCAGTACTTC.

The CDR3 spells CASSSKGRDRNEKLFF. The DNA of the CDR3 is TGTGCCAGCAGCTCCAAGGGACGGGACAGGAATGAAAAACTGTTTTTT. The J gene is TRBJ1-4, the V gene TRBV7-2; 8 bases are shared with TRBD1. V was clipped by 4 bases and J by 5 bases; unmatched bases: 9. In germline, CDR1 is SGHTA, CDR2 FQGNSA. There are 16 residues in the CDR3.